A single sample is the source of the 27 T cell receptor beta chains below, sequenced in a study of blood T cells in healthy people across ages. Primers used in a second PCR of about 7 to 12 cycles were a sample-barcoded 5' primer and a J-beta primer mix. TCRdb re-called the 5' RACE reads with MiXCR, one entry per CDR3 protein. This repertoire shows about 830,000 distinct CDR3 sequences, approximately 59% found once; its top ten account for about a quarter. The sequencing sample was made of blood. The receptors stem from a man under 40 in good health.

This chain connects TRBV20-1 to TRBJ1-6; D perhaps matches TRBD1 (6 bases). CDR1 and CDR2 from the germline V gene are DFQATT and SNEGSKA (reference sequence). V lost 6 bases to trimming and J lost 7 bases, with 13 bases between them. The CDR3 has 13 amino acids. CDR3 region: CSAMDRANSPLHF. The CDR3, as DNA: TGCAGTGCCATGGACAGAGCCAATTCACCCCTCCACTTT.

J is TRBJ2-5 and V is TRBV20-1; D uncertain. Trimming cost V 5 bases and J 4 bases, with 17 bases left between them. This CDR3 comprises 14 residues. CDR1 is DFQATT and CDR2 is SNEGSKA in the germline V gene (reference sequence). The CDR3 region is CSALPGQRGETQYF. The CDR3 DNA sequence: TGCAGTGCTCTTCCCGGCCAACGCGGAGAGACCCAGTACTTC.

The CDR3 nucleotides are TGTGCCAGCAGCTTAGAGTTCGGGGGTTCCTACGAGCAGTACTTC. Translated, it gives CASSLEFGGSYEQYF. The V and J genes are TRBV11-2 and TRBJ2-7; D perhaps matches TRBD2 (6 bases). The V gene's germline CDR1 is SGHAT and CDR2 FQNNGV. This CDR3 spans 15 amino acids. V gave up 0 bases and J gave up 1 base, with 10 bases separating them.

This clonotype has just one count. The chain employs TRBV12-3 or TRBV12-4 and TRBJ2-7; the D gene is possibly TRBD1 (6 bases). Trimming left V 2 bases short and J 5 bases short, with 13 bases between. This CDR3 has 14 amino acids. CDR3 sequence (DNA): TGTGCCAGCAGTTTAAGGGGGTATATGGACGAGCAGTACTTC. It is translated as CASSLRGYMDEQYF.

This chain joins TRBV7-8 and TRBJ1-2; TRBD1 aligns across 8 bases. With 0 bases clipped from V and 6 bases from J, the junction kept 18 bases outside the gene matches. Germline CDR1 is SGHVS and CDR2 is FQNEAQ. The CDR3 runs to 19 residues. The CDR3 sequence is CASSLAASGPDRELDGYTF. The CDR3 DNA reads TGTGCCAGCAGCTTAGCGGCATCAGGTCCGGACAGGGAATTGGATGGCTACACCTTC. Drawing the rest from reference TRBV7-8 and TRBJ1-2, the complete variable domain is GAGVSQSPRYKVAKRGQDVALRCDPISGHVSLFWYQQALGQGPEFLTYFQNEAQLDKSGLPSDRFFAERPEGSVSTLKIQRTQQEDSAVYLCASSLAASGPDRELDGYTFGSGTRLTVV.

This clonotype was seen a handful of times. The chain links TRBV20-1 to TRBJ2-5; 8 nucleotides align to TRBD2. Trimming cost V 0 bases and J 5 bases; bases outside gene matches: 5. CDR1 DFQATT and CDR2 SNEGSKA come from the germline V gene (reference sequence). This CDR3 comprises 14 residues. For the CDR3, the DNA is TGCAGTGCTAGAGAAGGTAGCGGGGTCGAGACCCAGTACTTC. This encodes CSAREGSGVETQYF.

The CDR3 sequence is CASSLGLSGGIQETQYF. The CDR3, as DNA: TGTGCCAGCAGCTTAGGGTTGAGCGGGGGAATCCAAGAGACCCAGTACTTC. The chain has TRBV7-2 and TRBJ2-5, with TRBD2 matching over 8 bases. With V trimmed by 1 base and J by 1 base, 8 bases remained unmatched. The CDR3 has 17 residues. Germline lookup yields CDR1 SGHTA and CDR2 FQGNSA.

The chain couples TRBV10-3 to TRBJ1-2; 7 bases match TRBD1. This CDR3 has 12 residues. Looked up from germline, CDR1 is ENHRY and CDR2 is SYGVKD. The CDR3 region is CALLGDSYGYTF. As DNA, the CDR3 is TGTGCTCTTCTCGGGGACAGCTATGGCTACACCTTC.

The V gene is TRBV11-2, the J gene TRBJ2-3; the D gene is possibly TRBD2 (6 bases). The germline V gene encodes CDR1 SGHAT and CDR2 FQNNGV. Deletions cut 4 bases from V and 4 bases from J, with 15 bases between. The CDR3 extends over 15 amino acids. The CDR3 coding sequence is TGTGCCAGCAGCTGGGGAGGCGGCTTCGCAGATACGCAGTATTTT. Translated: CASSWGGGFADTQYF.

The rearrangement links TRBV15 to TRBJ2-5; 12 bases are shared with TRBD2. Near its end, the DNA agrees better with TRBJ2-7, so the J call may be wrong. CDR1 and CDR2 (germline): LNHNV, YYDKDF (reference sequence). This CDR3 has 15 amino acids. As DNA, the CDR3 is TGTGCCACCAGCAAACCGACTAGCGGGGGATACGAGCAGTACTTC. Amino acid sequence: CATSKPTSGGYEQYF.

This clonotype turned up a few times. The V and J genes are TRBV7-3 and TRBJ2-3; D is uncertain. The germline CDR1 and CDR2 sequences are SGHTA and FQGTGA. The CDR3 spans 13 residues. The V end lost 1 base, the J end lost 4 bases, and 6 bases lay between the germline ends. The CDR3 DNA follows: TGTGCCAGCAGCTTAAGCCCCCCAGATACGCAGTATTTT. Translated: CASSLSPPDTQYF.

J is TRBJ1-4 and V is TRBV7-9; TRBD1 is a possible D gene (6 bases). The CDR3 length is 16 residues. CDR1 is SEHNR and CDR2 is FQNEAQ in the germline V gene (reference sequence). The V end lost 1 base, the J end lost 5 bases, and 14 bases lay between the germline ends. CDR3 sequence reads: CASSLGSGHTNEKLFF. CDR3 in DNA: TGTGCCAGCAGCTTAGGCTCGGGACATACGAATGAAAAACTGTTTTTT.

The chain is built from TRBV20-1 and TRBJ1-2, with 8 positions matching TRBD1. This CDR3 has 14 residues. Germline assignment: CDR1 DFQATT and CDR2 SNEGSKA (reference sequence). Trimming cost V 1 base and J 4 bases; bases outside gene matches: 5. This chain's CDR3 is CSARVTGAIYGYTF. The DNA for the CDR3 is TGCAGTGCTAGAGTGACAGGGGCCATCTATGGCTACACCTTC.

The J gene is TRBJ2-1, the V gene TRBV3-1; a possible D gene is TRBD1 (6 bases). The CDR3 extends over 13 amino acids. CDR1 and CDR2 from the germline V gene are LGHDT and YNNKEL (reference sequence). With 4 bases removed from V and 5 bases from J, the gap between germline ends came to 9 bases. The CDR3 nucleotides read TGTGCCAGCAGCCGGCGACAGGACAATGAGCAGTTCTTC. Translation: CASSRRQDNEQFF.

V gene TRBV6-5 combines with J gene TRBJ2-1; TRBD1 matches at 9 bases. From germline, CDR1 is MNHEY and CDR2 SVGAGI. The CDR3 length is 17 residues. The ends lost 4 bases at V and 0 bases at J; junction bases unmatched: 7. CDR3: CASSSHGQGSSYNEQFF. CDR3 DNA sequence: TGTGCCAGCAGTTCCCACGGACAGGGGAGCTCCTACAATGAGCAGTTCTTC.

The chain joins TRBV7-9 to TRBJ2-7, with D possibly matching TRBD1 (5 bases). The CDR3 length is 14 residues. Trimming shortened V by 11 bases and J by 1 base, and 18 bases separated the two germline ends. From germline, CDR1 is SEHNR and CDR2 FQNEAQ (reference sequence). CDR3 DNA sequence: TGTGCCCTGAGCCCCCAAGGGGTTTCCTACGAGCAGTACTTC. Protein sequence: CALSPQGVSYEQYF.

The chain uses TRBV5-1 and TRBJ2-2; D not resolved. V shed 1 base and J shed 2 bases, with 9 bases lying between them. CDR1 is SGHRS and CDR2 is YFSETQ in the germline V gene. This CDR3 has 15 residues. CDR3 in amino acids: CASSLWVRNTGELFF. CDR3 sequence (DNA): TGCGCCAGCAGCTTGTGGGTTCGCAACACCGGGGAGCTGTTTTTT.

The V and J genes are TRBV6-5 and TRBJ2-1; the match to TRBD2 covers 7 bases. CDR1 is MNHEY, CDR2 SVGAGI, per germline. The CDR3 totals 13 residues. V lost 4 bases and J lost 8; bases outside the gene matches: 5. The CDR3 loop is CASSWGGVDEQFF. The CDR3 bases are TGTGCCAGCAGTTGGGGAGGGGTAGATGAGCAGTTCTTC.

This rearrangement joins TRBV28 to TRBJ2-1, with 10 bases lining up with TRBD2. The length of the CDR3 is 15 residues. The V and J ends lost 5 bases and 8 bases, in that order; junction bases with no gene match: 9. CDR1 MDHEN and CDR2 SYDVKM come from the germline V gene. The CDR3 loop reads CASSPLAGAPHEQFF. The CDR3 DNA sequence: TGTGCCAGCAGTCCTCTAGCGGGGGCCCCGCATGAGCAGTTCTTC.

In its sample, this clonotype was seen a few times. The chain joins TRBV28 to TRBJ2-7; D is possibly TRBD1 (6 bases). Germline-derived CDR1 and CDR2 are MDHEN and SYDVKM. The CDR3 covers 13 residues. Trimming removed 6 bases from V and 5 bases from J, with 14 bases in between. The CDR3 DNA sequence: TGTGCCAGCAGCGGGACAAGCACTGACGAGCAGTACTTC. This gives the protein CASSGTSTDEQYF.

The chain combines TRBV4-2 with TRBJ2-3; D is ambiguous. Per germline, CDR1 LGHNA and CDR2 YNFKEQ. Trimming stripped 2 bases from V and 10 bases from J, with 13 bases between. The CDR3 has 13 amino acids. DNA of the CDR3: TGTGCCAGCAGCCAAACGAAGGGTGGTGCGCAGTATTTT. This translates into CASSQTKGGAQYF.

This clonotype was detected a few times. The gene calls are TRBV29-1 and TRBJ1-1; D perhaps matches TRBD1 (5 bases). The CDR3 covers 14 residues. V lost 6 bases, J lost 3 bases, and 17 bases lay in between. The V gene's germline CDR1 is SQVTM and CDR2 ANQGSEA. The chain's CDR3 is CSVGSSGRDTEAFF. The CDR3 nucleotides are TGCAGCGTCGGGAGCTCAGGGCGGGACACTGAAGCTTTCTTT.

There are a few counts of this clonotype. V gene TRBV6-6 combines with J gene TRBJ2-7; no reliable D call. The germline CDR1 and CDR2 sequences are MNHNY and SVGAGI (reference sequence). This CDR3 has 12 amino acids. Trimming left V 9 bases short and J 6 bases short, with 15 bases between. CDR3 residues: CASRPERSEQYF. CDR3 in DNA: TGTGCCAGTAGACCCGAACGGAGCGAGCAGTACTTC.

V gene TRBV10-3 combines with J gene TRBJ1-2; the match to TRBD1 covers 10 bases. Germline V gene data show CDR1 as ENHRY and CDR2 as SYGVKD. The CDR3 contains 16 residues. Trimming took 2 bases from V and 2 from J; bases not matched to a gene: 5. The CDR3 DNA is TGTGCCATCAGTGAGCGGGGACAGGGGTTGAACTATGGCTACACCTTC. Its translation is CAISERGQGLNYGYTF.

This clonotype was detected only once. The genes are TRBV20-1 and TRBJ1-2, with D perhaps TRBD1 (5 bases). V was trimmed by 3 bases and J by 3 bases, leaving 14 bases between them. This CDR3 is 14 amino acids long. Per germline, CDR1 DFQATT and CDR2 SNEGSKA (reference sequence). CDR3: CSASEGRTDYGYTF. The CDR3 DNA follows: TGCAGTGCTAGCGAGGGGCGGACTGACTATGGCTACACCTTC.

The chain combines TRBV6-2 or TRBV6-3 with TRBJ2-1; 10 positions match TRBD2. Germline lookup yields CDR1 MNHEY and CDR2 SVGEGT. V gave up 5 bases and J gave up 2 bases; unmatched junction bases: 0. The CDR3 loop spans 14 amino acids. This CDR3 is CASSGLAAYNEQFF. Here the CDR3 DNA reads TGTGCCAGCAGTGGACTAGCGGCCTACAATGAGCAGTTCTTC.

The J gene is TRBJ2-3, the V gene TRBV6-5; no firm D call. Germline lookup yields CDR1 MNHEY and CDR2 SVGAGI. V shed 2 bases and J shed 8 bases, with 11 bases lying between them. The CDR3 consists of 13 residues. The CDR3 nucleotides are TGTGCCAGCAGTTACCAATCCGCGGTTACGCAGTATTTT. Protein: CASSYQSAVTQYF.